This T cell receptor (beta chain) was identified during a study of shared clonotypes between healthy human individuals. The CDR3 spans 15 residues. Trimming cost V 7 bases and J 2 bases; bases outside gene matches: 5. The germline V gene encodes CDR1 WSHSY and CDR2 SAAADI. Deep level was the assay's run setting. In the sorted-subset replicate PCRs, roughly 210 ng DNA, 25,000 to 30,000 T cell genomes, was used. Original analysis: Sequence data from immunoSEQ were junction-only and lacked quality scores; consequently, filtering differed. This table comes from immunoSEQ multiplex PCR, and its TCRdb copy is limited to in-frame clones, with some not included. That table is the source of V, J and clone size, and D and trimming were worked out from the DNA. The sample consists of 2 million to 2.5 million clones, nearly 97% of them appearing once.

The chain is built from TRBV10-2 and TRBJ2-5, with 12 bases lining up with TRBD2. This clonotype was obtained from a man aged 18 to 35 in good health. The specimen sequenced was naive CD4+ T cells sorted from blood. Subset given: CD45RA+ positively selected. The CDR3 sequence: CASTGLAGPQETQYF. The CDR3 DNA is TGCGCCAGCACTGGACTAGCGGGACCACAAGAGACCCAGTACTTC.